This T cell receptor (beta chain) was documented in a study of shared clonotypes between healthy human individuals. Overall study context: The people who gave samples were two women and a few men aged 18 to 49.

Clones were sequenced by immunoSEQ multiplex PCR, and TCRdb holds only the in-frame ones, with some missing. The table shows a few million clones, with more than 80% occurring only once. Per germline, CDR1 KGHSH and CDR2 LQKENI. This CDR3 region has 15 residues. Deletions cut 3 bases from V and 1 base from J, with 11 bases between. This clone was seen just once. The sample contains more than one DNA sequence encoding this CDR3. The sequence came from a young man in good health. Some clones in this sample may be carry-over from other donors' samples. The sample consisted of naive CD4+ T cells from PBMCs. Subset described: CD45RA+ positively selected. The genes are TRBV18 and TRBJ2-3; D perhaps matches TRBD1 (6 bases). In DNA, the CDR3 is TGTGCCAGCTCACCTAAATCAGGGGGCACAGATACGCAGTATTTT. The encoded protein is CASSPKSGGTDTQYF.